This TCR beta chain was documented in a study of T cell responses to AZD1222 COVID-19 vaccine. Study conclusions and caveats: A rise in Spike-specific TCR breadth and depth followed two AZD1222 doses.

CDR3 length equals 14 residues. Trimming took off 1 base at V and 1 base at J, with 7 bases between the two ends. Per the germline V gene, CDR1 is SGDLS and CDR2 is YYNGEE. Worth noting for this clone: Its antigen is as yet unknown.

Using immunoSEQ multiplex PCR, the repertoire was profiled, and TCRdb retains in-frame clones only, with some absent. The data contain approximately 150,000 clones, around 90% of them singletons. Source: peripheral blood, taken on day 0 of MenACWY control vaccination. This receptor was taken from an adult in good health. This chain joins TRBV9 and TRBJ2-3; D possibly corresponds to TRBD1 (5 bases). The CDR3 sequence: CASSVQGGTDTQYF. Written as DNA, the CDR3 is TGTGCCAGCAGCGTACAGGGCGGCACAGATACGCAGTATTTT.